This T cell receptor beta chain was sequenced for a study of T cell clonality in common variable immunodeficiency. This clone was seen a few times. Its antigen remains unidentified. From the germline J gene comes the end of the CDR3, since the read stops 3 residues before it. Profiled with immunoSEQ multiplex PCR; TCRdb holds only in-frame clones, not every one. The sample is made up of over 20,000 clones, none counted only once. Study-wide points: Common variable immunodeficiency TCR beta sequences reportedly had fewer deletions and N-nucleotide insertions.

CDR3 length: 15 amino acids. V lost 3 bases and J lost 8; bases outside the gene matches: 10. The germline gives CDR1 KGHSH, CDR2 LQKENI. V usage is TRBV18 and J usage is TRBJ2-1; 7 positions agree with TRBD1. This sequence was found in a human donor with common variable immunodeficiency. What was sequenced was peripheral blood mononuclear cells. This CDR3 is CASSPRQGAVDEQFF. The part of the CDR3 DNA that was read is TGTGCCAGCTCACCGCGACAGGGCGCGGTAGATGAG.